This T cell receptor beta chain was captured by sequencing in a study of blood T cell repertoires in COVID-19. About the study: T cells, B-cell-depleted T cells, or PBMCs provided the cDNA or gDNA that served as material.

Looked up from germline, CDR1 is MNHEY and CDR2 is SMNVEV (reference sequence). This CDR3 comprises 13 residues. With 0 bases removed from V and 8 bases from J, the gap between germline ends came to 7 bases. Per the authors' pipeline: Amplifying reference gene primers gave estimates of nucleated cell counts. Generated by immunoSEQ multiplex PCR, the TCRdb table keeps only in-frame clones and is missing some. The D gene and trimming were derived from the DNA, and the V and J assignments and clone size from that table. The sample yields about 97,000 clones, more than 85% seen once. The sequenced material came from peripheral blood. This chain joins TRBV27 and TRBJ2-2; D uncertain. This sequence was found in a man in his late teens or twenties with acute or convalescent COVID-19. The DNA of the CDR3 is TGTGCCAGCAGTTTATCGGGCACGGGGGAGCTGTTTTTT. This encodes CASSLSGTGELFF.